This T cell receptor beta chain was identified during a study of T cell responses to AZD1222 COVID-19 vaccine. Findings and caveats of the study: It should be noted that donors were predominantly white British and more often female, and clonal diversity was possibly underestimated. Vaccine-associated CD4 TCRs spanned spike, dominant at 160-218 and 743-854. Spike-specific TCR breadth and depth went up after people got two AZD1222 doses.

Remarks on this clone: The antigen remains unidentified.

CDR3 length: 14 amino acids. Germline trimming cut 8 bases from V and 3 bases from J; bases unmatched to any gene: 7. Germline V lookup: CDR1 MNHNY, CDR2 SVGAGI (reference sequence). TCRdb's table, derived via immunoSEQ multiplex PCR, lists solely in-frame clones and lacks some. Recorded for this sample: over 140,000 clones. The sequencing input was peripheral blood. The chain has TRBV6-6 and TRBJ1-5; 7 bases fit TRBD1. This clonotype originated in an adult in good health. The CDR3 nucleotides read TGTGCCAGCCTAGCAGGGGGGACCAATCAGCCCCAGCATTTT. It is translated as CASLAGGTNQPQHF.